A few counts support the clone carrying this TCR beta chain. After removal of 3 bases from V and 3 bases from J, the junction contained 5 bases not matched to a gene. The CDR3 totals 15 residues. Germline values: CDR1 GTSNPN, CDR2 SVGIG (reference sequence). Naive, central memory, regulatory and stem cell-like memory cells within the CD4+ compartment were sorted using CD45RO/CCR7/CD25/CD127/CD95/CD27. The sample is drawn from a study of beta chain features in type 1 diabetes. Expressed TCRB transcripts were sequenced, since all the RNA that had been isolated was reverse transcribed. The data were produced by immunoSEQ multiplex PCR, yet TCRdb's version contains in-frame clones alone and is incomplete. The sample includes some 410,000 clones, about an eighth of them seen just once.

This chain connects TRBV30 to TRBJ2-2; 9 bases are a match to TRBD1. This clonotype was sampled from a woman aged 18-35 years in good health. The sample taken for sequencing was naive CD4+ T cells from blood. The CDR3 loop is CAWRARTGDTGELFF. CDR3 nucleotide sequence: TGTGCCTGGAGGGCAAGGACAGGGGACACCGGGGAGCTGTTTTTT.